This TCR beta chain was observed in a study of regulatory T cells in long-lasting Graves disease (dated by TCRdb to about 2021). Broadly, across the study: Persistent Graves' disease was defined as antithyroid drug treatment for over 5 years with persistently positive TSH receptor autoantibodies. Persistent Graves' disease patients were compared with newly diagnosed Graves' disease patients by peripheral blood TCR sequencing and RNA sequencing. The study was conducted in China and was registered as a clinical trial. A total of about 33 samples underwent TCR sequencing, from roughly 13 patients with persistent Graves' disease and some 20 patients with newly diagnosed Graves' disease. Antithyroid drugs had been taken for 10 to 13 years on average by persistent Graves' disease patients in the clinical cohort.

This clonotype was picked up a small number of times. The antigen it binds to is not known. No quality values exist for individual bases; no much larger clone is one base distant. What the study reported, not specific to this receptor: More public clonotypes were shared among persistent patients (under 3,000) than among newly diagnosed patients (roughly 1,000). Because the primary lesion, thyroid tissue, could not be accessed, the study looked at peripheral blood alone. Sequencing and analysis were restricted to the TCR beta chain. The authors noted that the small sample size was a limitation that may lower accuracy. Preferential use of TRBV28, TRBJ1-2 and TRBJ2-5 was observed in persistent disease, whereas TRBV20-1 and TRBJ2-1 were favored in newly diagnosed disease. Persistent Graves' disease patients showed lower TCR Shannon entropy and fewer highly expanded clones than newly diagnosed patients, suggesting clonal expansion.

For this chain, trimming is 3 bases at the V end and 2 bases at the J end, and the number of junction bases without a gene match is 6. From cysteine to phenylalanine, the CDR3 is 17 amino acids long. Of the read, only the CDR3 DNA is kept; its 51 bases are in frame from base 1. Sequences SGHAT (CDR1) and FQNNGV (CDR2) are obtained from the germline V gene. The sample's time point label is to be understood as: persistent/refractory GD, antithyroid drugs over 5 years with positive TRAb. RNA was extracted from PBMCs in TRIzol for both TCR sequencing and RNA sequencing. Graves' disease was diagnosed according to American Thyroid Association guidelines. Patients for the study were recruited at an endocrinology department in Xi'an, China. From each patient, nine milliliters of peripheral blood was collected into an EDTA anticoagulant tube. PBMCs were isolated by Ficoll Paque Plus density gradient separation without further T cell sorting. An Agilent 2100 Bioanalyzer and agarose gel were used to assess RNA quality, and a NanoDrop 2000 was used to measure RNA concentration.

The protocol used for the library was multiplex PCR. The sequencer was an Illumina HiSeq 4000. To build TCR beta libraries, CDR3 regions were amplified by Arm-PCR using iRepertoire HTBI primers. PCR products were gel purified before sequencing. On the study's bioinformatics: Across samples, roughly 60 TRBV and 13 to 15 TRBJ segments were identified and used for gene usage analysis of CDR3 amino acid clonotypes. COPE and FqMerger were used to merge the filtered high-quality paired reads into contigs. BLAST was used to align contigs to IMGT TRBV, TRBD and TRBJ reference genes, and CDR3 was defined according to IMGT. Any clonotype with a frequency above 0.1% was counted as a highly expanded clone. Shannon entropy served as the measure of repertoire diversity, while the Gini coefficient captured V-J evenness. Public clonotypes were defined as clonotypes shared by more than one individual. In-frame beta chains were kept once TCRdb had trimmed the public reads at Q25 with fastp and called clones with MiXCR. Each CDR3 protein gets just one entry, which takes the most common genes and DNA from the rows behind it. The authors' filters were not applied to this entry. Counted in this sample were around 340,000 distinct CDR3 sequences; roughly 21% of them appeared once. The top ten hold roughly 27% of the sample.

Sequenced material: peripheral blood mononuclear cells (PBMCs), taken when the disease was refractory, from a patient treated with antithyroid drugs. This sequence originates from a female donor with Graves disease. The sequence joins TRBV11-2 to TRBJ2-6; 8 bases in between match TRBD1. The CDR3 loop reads CASSFAGGSTGANVLTF. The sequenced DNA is TGTGCCAGCAGCTTCGCAGGGGGCAGCACTGGGGCCAACGTCCTGACTTTC.